The 19 T cell receptor beta chains presented below share a single source sample, sequenced in a study of blood T cell repertoires in COVID-19. The protocol was immunoSEQ multiplex PCR, while the TCRdb copy is restricted to in-frame clones and leaves out a portion. The sample lists tens of thousands of clones; roughly 78% were seen once. The sample consisted of peripheral blood. These receptors were obtained from a man in his sixties with active or convalescent COVID-19.

The V and J genes are TRBV5-1 and TRBJ2-5; 7 nucleotides line up with TRBD1. The CDR3 covers 14 residues. Germline V gene sequence: CDR1 SGHRS, CDR2 YFSETQ. V trimming: 0 bases; J trimming: 5 bases; junction bases outside the gene matches: 4. In DNA, the CDR3 is TGCGCCAGCAGCTTGGGGGACAGACCGGAGACCCAGTACTTC. Amino acids: CASSLGDRPETQYF.

V gene TRBV4-2 combines with J gene TRBJ1-2; D is undetermined. Trimming left V 5 bases short and J 8 bases short, with 24 bases between. The CDR3 sequence is 16 residues long. CDR1 is LGHNA and CDR2 is YNFKEQ in the germline V gene. CDR3 sequence: CASSEPGRTAGEGYTF. In DNA form, the CDR3 reads TGTGCCAGCAGCGAACCCGGGAGGACCGCGGGTGAGGGCTACACCTTC.

Sample share makes this clone medium-sized. This sample also contains other DNA sequences that code for the same CDR3. The V and J genes are TRBV10-3 and TRBJ2-1; D gene unclear. Germline CDR1 and CDR2: ENHRY and SYGVKD. Trimming shortened V by 4 bases and J by 6 bases, and 4 bases separated the two germline ends. This CDR3 contains 11 residues. DNA of the CDR3: TGTGCCATCAGTGCGGGCAATGAGCAGTTCTTC. Translating it yields CAISAGNEQFF.

This rearrangement joins TRBV7-8 to TRBJ1-2, with 8 nucleotides matching TRBD1. This CDR3 spans 15 amino acids. Losses at the gene ends were 5 bases for V and 6 bases for J; bases not matched to a gene: 11. The V gene's germline CDR1 is SGHVS and CDR2 FQNEAQ. CDR3 sequence reads: CASSPRGDRGNGYTF. CDR3 nucleotide sequence: TGTGCCAGCAGCCCAAGAGGTGACAGGGGTAATGGCTACACCTTC.

This clone has only a few counts. The chain links TRBV6-1 to TRBJ2-5; 9 positions agree with TRBD1. The germline gives CDR1 MNHNS, CDR2 SASEGT. The CDR3 has 17 amino acids. The junction had 13 bases not matched to a gene; V was cut back by 3 bases and J by 5 bases. CDR3 sequence reads: CASSDYRGPIVSETQYF. Here the CDR3 DNA reads TGTGCCAGCAGTGACTACAGGGGGCCGATAGTTTCGGAGACCCAGTACTTC.

J is TRBJ2-5 and V is TRBV11-2; a weak D match, TRBD2 (5 bases). V lost 1 base and J 3 bases, leaving 12 bases between the germline ends. This CDR3 is built from 15 residues. Germline V gene data show CDR1 as SGHAT and CDR2 as FQNNGV. CDR3 bases: TGTGCCAGCAGCTTAGTCGGGCAGGAGGAAGAGACCCAGTACTTC. Amino acids: CASSLVGQEEETQYF.

The chain joins TRBV9 to TRBJ1-6; D gene ambiguous. Germline V gene data show CDR1 as SGDLS and CDR2 as YYNGEE. The V end lost 0 bases, the J end lost 0 bases, and 7 bases lay between the germline ends. CDR3 length equals 16 residues. Written as DNA, the CDR3 is TGTGCCAGCAGCGTAGGTCCGAGCTCCTATAATTCACCCCTCCACTTT. It specifies CASSVGPSSYNSPLHF.

The chain joins TRBV5-4 to TRBJ2-2, with TRBD2 matching 10 bases. This CDR3 contains 17 residues. From germline, CDR1 is SGHNT and CDR2 YYREEE (reference sequence). The V segment lost 0 bases and the J segment 4 bases; nucleotides outside the gene matches: 6. The CDR3 nucleotides read TGTGCCAGCAGCTTGGGGGTAGCGGGGGGCGGCACCGGGGAGCTGTTTTTT. The encoded protein is CASSLGVAGGGTGELFF.

This clone was counted between two and nine times. The V gene is TRBV23-1, the J gene TRBJ1-2; 12 bases align to TRBD1. TRBV23-1 is noted as an ORF with a role that remains uncertain. The CDR3 covers 16 residues. This CDR3 reads CPTSRPGTGGYYGYTF. CDR3 coding DNA: TGCCCCACCAGTCGACCCGGGACAGGGGGCTACTATGGCTACACCTTC.

The chain links TRBV6-5 to TRBJ2-5; the D is unclear. The CDR3 is 13 amino acids. Per germline, CDR1 MNHEY and CDR2 SVGAGI. With 11 bases removed from V and 5 bases from J, the gap between germline ends came to 18 bases. The CDR3 DNA is TGTGCCTGCCACAGAACTCCAAGGGAGACCCAGTACTTC. Its protein product is CACHRTPRETQYF.

This clone was seen a few times. The CDR3 is CASSPGQDQPQHF. The DNA of the CDR3 is TGTGCCAGCTCACCGGGACAGGATCAGCCCCAGCATTTT. The rearrangement links TRBV18 to TRBJ1-5; 8 bases are shared with TRBD1. Germline-derived CDR1 and CDR2 are KGHSH and LQKENI. V trimming: 3 bases; J trimming: 5 bases; junction bases outside the gene matches: 0. The CDR3 consists of 13 residues. Filled out from reference TRBV18 and TRBJ1-5, the complete variable domain reads NAGVMQNPRHLVRRRGQEARLRCSPMKGHSHVYWYRQLPEEGLKFMVYLQKENIIDESGMPKERFSAEFPKEGPSILRIQQVVRGDSAAYFCASSPGQDQPQHFGDGTRLSIL.

This chain links TRBV5-1 with TRBJ2-5; D gene unclear. Germline CDR1 is SGHRS and CDR2 is YFSETQ. The V end was cut by 0 bases, the J end by 3 bases, with 6 bases between. This CDR3 is built from 13 residues. The CDR3 spells CASSLVPEETQYF. In DNA form, the CDR3 reads TGCGCCAGCAGCTTGGTACCAGAAGAGACCCAGTACTTC.

The J gene is TRBJ2-5, the V gene TRBV10-3; 9 bases map to TRBD2. V shed 8 bases and J 2 bases; nucleotides not matched to a gene: 9. The CDR3 runs to 15 residues. The germline V gene encodes CDR1 ENHRY and CDR2 SYGVKD. This CDR3 is CAIRRGGEAQETQYF. CDR3 nucleotide sequence: TGTGCCATCCGACGCGGGGGGGAGGCTCAAGAGACCCAGTACTTC.

This clone was recorded a few times. The chain has TRBV6-2 or TRBV6-3 and TRBJ1-5; TRBD1 matches 10 bases. Looked up from germline, CDR1 is MNHEY and CDR2 is SVGEGT. V trimming: 2 bases; J trimming: 1 base; junction bases outside the gene matches: 14. The CDR3 length is 20 residues. In DNA form, the CDR3 reads TGTGCCAGCAGTTACGAGGTCGGGACAGGGGCCCTAAGGAGCAATCAGCCCCAGCATTTT. Encoded protein: CASSYEVGTGALRSNQPQHF.

This chain connects TRBV5-4 to TRBJ1-2; weak D call: TRBD1 (6 bases). Germline V CDR1 and CDR2: SGHNT, YYREEE (reference sequence). Trimming shortened V by 7 bases and J by 8 bases, and 15 bases separated the two germline ends. The CDR3 covers 12 residues. For the CDR3, the DNA is TGTGCCAGCTACAGGGAACTTGGAGGCTACACCTTC. Protein product: CASYRELGGYTF.

The chain links TRBV4-1 to TRBJ2-2; 8 bases fit TRBD2. V gave up 5 bases and J gave up 1 base; unmatched junction bases: 6. CDR3 length: 16 residues. The V gene's germline CDR1 is MGHRA and CDR2 YSYEKL. CDR3 loop: CASSRFSGENTGELFF. CDR3 nucleotide sequence: TGCGCCAGCAGCAGATTTAGCGGGGAGAACACCGGGGAGCTGTTTTTT.

The rearrangement joins TRBV28 to TRBJ1-2; D gene unclear. V shed 8 bases and J shed 8 bases, with 27 bases lying between them. This CDR3 is built from 16 residues. From germline, CDR1 is MDHEN and CDR2 SYDVKM. CDR3 DNA sequence: TGTGCCAGCTCAAGTTACCGGGGTAGAGATAGATGGGGCTACACCTTC. This translates into CASSSYRGRDRWGYTF.

This chain joins TRBV5-1 and TRBJ2-3; D is possibly TRBD2 (5 bases). The CDR3 is made up of 15 amino acids. Germline CDR1 is SGHRS and CDR2 is YFSETQ. V lost 7 bases and J lost 3, with 18 bases in between. The CDR3 reads CASGVQGSGTDTQYF. The CDR3 coding sequence is TGCGCCAGCGGGGTGCAAGGGAGCGGAACAGATACGCAGTATTTT.

This chain joins TRBV30 and TRBJ2-3; D gene unclear. There are 13 residues in the CDR3. Germline CDR1 and CDR2: GTSNPN and SVGIG (reference sequence). The germline V and J ends were trimmed by 2 bases and 2 bases, with 8 bases remaining between them. Written as DNA, the CDR3 is TGTGCCTGGAGTTCGGTTCTCACAGATACGCAGTATTTT. Translated, it gives CAWSSVLTDTQYF.